This entry describes one T cell receptor (beta chain). The record originates from a study of blood T cell repertoires in COVID-19. Original methodology: Estimation of nucleated cell counts relied on the amplification of reference gene primers. Repertoires were generated with immunoSEQ multiplex PCR, while TCRdb's copy carries only in-frame clones and drops some. V and J calls and clone size come straight from that table; D and trimming were deduced from the DNA. The sample holds about 110,000 clones; approximately 82% are singletons and the top ten take roughly 18%. Trimming took 1 base from V and 0 from J, leaving 4 bases between them. Germline lookup yields CDR1 SGHVS and CDR2 FQNEAQ. CDR3 size: 14 residues.

The TCR sequence derives from a woman in her sixties with acute or convalescent COVID-19. The rearrangement joins TRBV7-8 to TRBJ1-3; D gene uncertain. What was sequenced was peripheral blood. The DNA of the CDR3 is TGTGCCAGCAGCTTAGAGAGCTCTGGAAACACCATATATTTT. Protein sequence: CASSLESSGNTIYF.